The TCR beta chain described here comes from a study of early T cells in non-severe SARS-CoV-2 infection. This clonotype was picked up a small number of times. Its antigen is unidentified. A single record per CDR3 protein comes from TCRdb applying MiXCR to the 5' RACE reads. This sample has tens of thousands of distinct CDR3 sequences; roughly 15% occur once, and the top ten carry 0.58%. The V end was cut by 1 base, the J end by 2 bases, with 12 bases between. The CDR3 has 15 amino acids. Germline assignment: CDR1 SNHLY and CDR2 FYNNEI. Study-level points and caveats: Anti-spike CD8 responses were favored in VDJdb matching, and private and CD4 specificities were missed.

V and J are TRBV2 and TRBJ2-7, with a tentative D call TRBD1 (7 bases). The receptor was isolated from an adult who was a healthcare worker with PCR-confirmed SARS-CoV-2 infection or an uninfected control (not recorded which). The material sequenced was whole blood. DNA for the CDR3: TGTGCCAGCAGTGAAGGCGGGGACAGTACCTACGAGCAGTACGTC. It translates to CASSEGGDSTYEQYV.